The 18 T cell receptor beta chains listed next were all sequenced from one sample in a study of blood T cell repertoires in COVID-19. Measured with immunoSEQ multiplex PCR; TCRdb has only the in-frame clones, and not every one. The top ten clones hold approximately 12% of a sample with approximately 180,000 clones, roughly 79% of them seen once. The sample taken for sequencing was peripheral blood. Source of these receptors: an elderly woman with COVID-19, enrolled during active disease.

The chain combines TRBV24-1 with TRBJ1-3; tentative D call: TRBD1 (5 bases). The CDR3 length is 14 residues. Per germline, CDR1 KGHDR and CDR2 SFDVKD. The ends were cut back, 2 bases at V and 2 bases at J, with 6 bases in the middle. CDR3 in DNA: TGTGCCACCAGTGATTCAGGGCCTGGAAACACCATATATTTT. Protein: CATSDSGPGNTIYF.

The CDR3 DNA reads TGTGCCAGCAGTTTAGGAGGACAGGGGGCAGGGGATGAGCAGTTCTTC. Amino acids: CASSLGGQGAGDEQFF. V is TRBV28 and J is TRBJ2-1; TRBD1 matches 11 bases. The CDR3 length is 16 residues. Germline V gene sequence: CDR1 MDHEN, CDR2 SYDVKM. Germline trimming cut 2 bases from V and 8 bases from J; bases unmatched to any gene: 8.

V and J are TRBV27 and TRBJ2-3; D possibly corresponds to TRBD2 (6 bases). The CDR3 contains 12 residues. Trimming pared 6 bases from V and 6 bases from J, leaving 10 bases between. Germline CDR1 reads MNHEY; CDR2 reads SMNVEV (reference sequence). Written as DNA, the CDR3 is TGTGCCAGCAGCCCCCGGGGGGATACGCAGTATTTT. Residues: CASSPRGDTQYF.

The J gene is TRBJ1-6, the V gene TRBV5-4; no clear D. With 4 bases removed from V and 6 bases from J, the gap between germline ends came to 17 bases. From germline, CDR1 is SGHNT and CDR2 YYREEE (reference sequence). The CDR3 has 16 amino acids. The CDR3 reads CASSTRAGDPNSPLHF. As DNA, the CDR3 is TGTGCCAGCAGCACCCGAGCCGGGGATCCTAATTCACCCCTCCACTTT.

The CDR3 DNA follows: TGTGCCAGCAGCTTGGTCGGAGGAAACTATGGCTACACCTTC. Protein product: CASSLVGGNYGYTF. J is TRBJ1-2 and V is TRBV5-4; D gene unclear. The CDR3 has 14 residues. V was cut by 0 bases and J by 2 bases, with 8 bases left in between. Germline CDR1 SGHNT, CDR2 YYREEE (reference sequence).

The chain joins TRBV5-5 to TRBJ1-2; TRBD1 matches 7 bases. The CDR3 totals 15 residues. CDR1 is SGHKS and CDR2 is YYEKEE in the germline V gene (reference sequence). Trimming at V came to 4 bases and at J to 0 bases, leaving 6 bases not matched to a gene. The CDR3 sequence: CASSRTGDTNYGYTF. CDR3 nucleotide sequence: TGTGCCAGCAGCAGAACAGGGGATACTAACTATGGCTACACCTTC.

The CDR3 region is CASSLPIGTSGAKNIQYF. The CDR3 nucleotides read TGTGCCAGCAGCTTACCAATCGGGACATCCGGAGCCAAAAACATTCAGTACTTC. The rearrangement links TRBV7-9 to TRBJ2-4; D is possibly TRBD1 (6 bases). CDR1 is SEHNR and CDR2 is FQNEAQ in the germline V gene (reference sequence). Trimming took 2 bases from V and 0 from J, leaving 17 bases between them. This CDR3 comprises 18 residues.

This clone was seen repeatedly, ten times or more. The CDR3: CASSYAQGSAEAFF. The CDR3 DNA sequence: TGTGCCAGCAGTTACGCACAGGGAAGCGCTGAAGCTTTCTTT. The chain has TRBV6-5 and TRBJ1-1, with D maybe TRBD1 (6 bases). Looked up from germline, CDR1 is MNHEY and CDR2 is SVGAGI. This CDR3 contains 14 residues. V was pared by 2 bases and J by 6 bases, with 13 bases between.

The sample holds a few counts of this clone. CDR3: CSVEWRSSFTDTQYF. The DNA of the CDR3 is TGCAGCGTTGAATGGAGATCCAGTTTCACAGATACGCAGTATTTT. The rearrangement links TRBV29-1 to TRBJ2-3; no clear D gene. This CDR3 spans 15 amino acids. Trimming pared 2 bases from V and 2 bases from J, leaving 14 bases between. CDR1 is SQVTM, CDR2 ANQGSEA, per germline.

The chain recombines TRBV3-1 (or the pseudogene TRBV3-2) with TRBJ2-3; TRBD1 matches 11 bases. The CDR3 length is 16 residues. Germline V gene data show CDR1 as LGHDT and CDR2 as YNNKEL (reference sequence). Trimming cost V 3 bases and J 6 bases; bases outside gene matches: 8. CDR3 amino acids: CASSHPDRGLGDTQYF. DNA for the CDR3: TGTGCCAGCAGCCATCCGGACAGGGGGCTGGGGGATACGCAGTATTTT.

The chain recombines TRBV7-9 with TRBJ1-2, with a possible D match to TRBD1 (5 bases). Germline-derived CDR1 and CDR2 are SEHNR and FQNEAQ (reference sequence). This CDR3 is built from 13 residues. The V and J ends lost 0 bases and 8 bases respectively, with 10 bases between them. The CDR3 reads CASSLAGGGGYTF. CDR3 DNA: TGTGCCAGCAGCTTAGCGGGGGGAGGCGGCTACACCTTC.

This clone was seen a handful of times. The chain uses TRBV6-5 and TRBJ2-2; 7 bases are a match to TRBD1. The CDR3 spans 16 residues. The V gene end was trimmed by 2 bases and the J gene end by 7 bases; junction bases not matched to a gene: 10. Germline CDR1 is MNHEY and CDR2 is SVGAGI. Written as DNA, the CDR3 is TGTGCCAGCAGTTACCAGGGACAGCCAACCGTCGGGGAGCTGTTTTTT. The encoded protein is CASSYQGQPTVGELFF.

V usage is TRBV5-1 and J usage is TRBJ1-2, with TRBD1 matching over 7 bases. CDR1 is SGHRS, CDR2 YFSETQ, per germline. V trimming: 4 bases; J trimming: 8 bases; junction bases outside the gene matches: 8. CDR3 size: 13 residues. CDR3 coding DNA: TGCGCCAGCAGCCCGACAGGGATCCCCGGCTACACCTTC. The encoded protein is CASSPTGIPGYTF. Based on the CDR3 plus reference TRBV5-1 and TRBJ1-2, the full variable domain is KAGVTQTPRYLIKTRGQQVTLSCSPISGHRSVSWYQQTPGQGLQFLFEYFSETQRNKGNFPGRFSGRQFSNSRSEMNVSTLELGDSALYLCASSPTGIPGYTFGSGTRLTVV.

V usage is TRBV10-3 and J usage is TRBJ1-1, with TRBD1 identical over 7 bases. In germline, CDR1 is ENHRY, CDR2 SYGVKD. V lost 4 bases and J lost 0; bases outside the gene matches: 2. The CDR3 is made up of 14 amino acids. The CDR3 sequence is CAISATGVNTEAFF. The CDR3 DNA reads as TGTGCCATCAGTGCAACAGGGGTGAACACTGAAGCTTTCTTT.

This clone was found a few times. This chain uses TRBV6-4 with TRBJ1-2, with 7 positions matching TRBD1. The CDR3 is 14 amino acids. Unmatched junction bases numbered 4, after V lost 2 bases and J lost 4 bases. Germline assignment: CDR1 MRHNA and CDR2 SNTAGT. The chain's CDR3 is CASSDTGTAYGYTF. CDR3 sequence (DNA): TGTGCCAGCAGTGACACCGGGACAGCCTATGGCTACACCTTC.

The chain is built from TRBV6-1 and TRBJ2-5; D ambiguous. The V gene's germline CDR1 is MNHNS and CDR2 SASEGT. CDR3 length equals 13 residues. With 3 bases removed from V and 5 bases from J, the gap between germline ends came to 10 bases. This CDR3 is CASSDPARETQYF. The CDR3 nucleotides are TGTGCCAGCAGTGATCCCGCTAGGGAGACCCAGTACTTC.

About this clone: Likely a read error: the CDR3 ends without its conserved phenylalanine or tryptophan. The DNA is omitted, as the CDR3 cannot be located on it reliably, and the CDR3 follows TCRdb's listing. The chain links TRBV14 to TRBJ1-4. Germline V gives CDR1 SGHDN, CDR2 FVKESK. The CDR3 totals 10 residues, both ends included. Here the CDR3 reads CASSQGRVPL.

V usage is TRBV29-1 and J usage is TRBJ1-1; perhaps TRBD1 as D (5 bases). CDR3 length: 12 residues. V shed 3 bases and J shed 6 bases, with 11 bases lying between them. CDR1 is SQVTM, CDR2 ANQGSEA, per germline. The DNA for the CDR3 is TGCAGCGTTGATAAGGGGAGGCCTGAAGCTTTCTTT. Translating it yields CSVDKGRPEAFF.